A single sample gave rise to the 2 T cell receptor beta chains below, sequenced in a study of response to subunit inactivated influenza vaccine. TCRdb processed the RT-PCR reads anew with MiXCR; each CDR3 protein has one entry. Of more than 700,000 distinct CDR3 sequences in the sample, 20% to 25% were seen once. Sample: PBMCs from blood, taken around 5 days after vaccination. Receptor source: a man aged 50-59 years who received an inactivated influenza vaccine.

This sequence joins TRBV7-9 and TRBJ2-1; D remains unclear. Trimming took off 1 base at V and 4 bases at J, with 11 bases between the two ends. Germline CDR1 SEHNR, CDR2 FQNEAQ (reference sequence). This CDR3 is built from 15 residues. For the CDR3, the DNA is TGTGCCAGCAGCTTAGTCAGCACCCTTTACAATGAGCAGTTCTTC. Translated: CASSLVSTLYNEQFF.

The chain links TRBV20-1 to TRBJ2-5, with unresolved D. The germline gives CDR1 DFQATT, CDR2 SNEGSKA (reference sequence). This CDR3 spans 14 amino acids. V lost 0 bases to trimming and J lost 5 bases, with 13 bases between them. CDR3 protein: CSARDLSWKETQYF. CDR3 DNA: TGCAGTGCTAGAGATCTGAGTTGGAAGGAGACCCAGTACTTC.